This TCR beta chain was identified in a study of cytomegalovirus exposure and HLA in healthy donors. Study-wide context: Prior work identified around 120 million unique TCR beta sequences in 190 million or so T cells. Whole-study results and caveats: CMV serostatus was the only immune exposure information that was available. Later analysis suggested links between common viral pathogens and several top significant clusters. V- and J-gene trimming of TCR beta was linked (in a later analysis) to a missense DCLRE1C variant.

Use of 60 Vbeta and 13 Jbeta primers characterized the PCR. Some clones are missing from TCRdb's copy, which holds only in-frame ones; the method was immunoSEQ multiplex PCR. The table has 150,000 or so clones, 60% to 85% seen once. This CDR3 comprises 16 residues. Germline V gene lookup returns CDR1 MDHEN and CDR2 SYDVKM. With 4 bases clipped from V and 10 bases from J, the junction kept 14 bases outside the gene matches. With regard to this clone: Its matching antigen is unknown.

The specimen sequenced was PBMCs. The genes are TRBV28 and TRBJ2-1; 9 bases line up with TRBD1. This clonotype was sampled from a man aged 35-49 years in good health and CMV-seropositive. DNA for the CDR3: TGTGCCAGCAGTTCCCGTGTAGGACAGGGGCTTGGGGAGCAGTTCTTC. Amino acid sequence: CASSSRVGQGLGEQFF.